The 28 T cell receptor beta chains reported below all come from one sample, sequenced in a study of graft-versus-host responses after intestinal transplantation. The repertoire was sequenced with immunoSEQ multiplex PCR; TCRdb's copy has only in-frame clones and lacks some. This sample has roughly 110,000 clones; 90% to 95% occur once, and the top ten carry around 1%. These receptors' antigens are unknown. The sequences come from unstimulated CD8+ T cells sorted from spleen or lymph node cells, collected before transplant. Receptors originate from a human donor who was the organ donor for an intestinal transplant.

The chain combines TRBV27 with TRBJ1-2; 7 nucleotides line up with TRBD1. Germline loops: CDR1 MNHEY, CDR2 SMNVEV (reference sequence). With V trimmed by 3 bases and J by 6 bases, 7 bases remained unmatched. The CDR3 covers 14 residues. DNA of the CDR3: TGTGCCAGCAGTTTCGGCAGGGGGGTGGATGGCTACACCTTC. Its protein is CASSFGRGVDGYTF.

The chain recombines TRBV11-1 with TRBJ1-2; possibly TRBD1 for D (6 bases). The V gene's germline CDR1 is SGHAT and CDR2 FQDESV (reference sequence). The length of the CDR3 is 15 residues. Trimming took off 5 bases at V and 4 bases at J, with 17 bases between the two ends. The CDR3 is CASSVKVDSIYGYTF. DNA for the CDR3: TGTGCCAGCAGCGTAAAAGTGGACAGCATCTATGGCTACACCTTC.

CDR3 nucleotides: TGTGCCATCAGCTTTAGCGGGAGTGAAGAAGAGCAGTACTTC. This encodes CAISFSGSEEEQYF. The V call is TRBV10-3, the J call TRBJ2-7; 9 nucleotides agree with TRBD2. The CDR3 totals 14 residues. V lost 6 bases, J lost 7 bases, and 10 bases stayed unmatched. The germline V gene has CDR1 ENHRY and CDR2 SYGVKD.

The chain has TRBV4-1 and TRBJ2-1; 14 bases agree with TRBD2. Germline values: CDR1 MGHRA, CDR2 YSYEKL. The CDR3 sequence is 19 residues long. The ends lost 0 bases at V and 8 bases at J; junction bases unmatched: 12. The DNA for the CDR3 is TGCGCCAGCAGCCAAGAAACCGGGACTAGCGGGAGAATGGTGGATGAGCAGTTCTTC. Its protein is CASSQETGTSGRMVDEQFF.

The chain joins TRBV6-1 to TRBJ2-1; 13 bases map to TRBD2. This CDR3 has 15 residues. The V gene's germline CDR1 is MNHNS and CDR2 SASEGT. The J segment lost 7 bases and the V segment lost 6 bases, leaving 6 bases of the junction unmatched. The CDR3 DNA sequence: TGTGCCAGCAGCCCCGGGACTAGCGGGATGAATGAGCAGTTCTTC. The encoded protein is CASSPGTSGMNEQFF.

The V call is TRBV6-1, the J call TRBJ2-7; D gene unclear. Germline-derived CDR1 and CDR2 are MNHNS and SASEGT. This CDR3 has 14 amino acids. V was clipped by 4 bases and J by 4 bases, with 14 bases between them. CDR3: CASSATGWAYEQYF. The CDR3, as DNA: TGTGCCAGCAGTGCGACTGGATGGGCTTACGAGCAGTACTTC.

This clone showed up just a few times. The chain has TRBV25-1 and TRBJ1-4, with D maybe TRBD1 (5 bases). Germline CDR1 reads MGHDK; CDR2 reads SYGVNS. V gave up 4 bases and J gave up 11 bases, with 11 bases separating them. The CDR3 is 12 amino acids. The CDR3 bases are TGTGCCAGCAGTGTTGGTGGGGGGAAACTGTTTTTT. Translation gives CASSVGGGKLFF.

The chain employs TRBV6-6 and TRBJ2-3, with TRBD2 as a possible D gene (5 bases). The CDR3 extends over 13 amino acids. The V end lost 8 bases, the J end lost 0 bases, and 9 bases lay between the germline ends. The germline V gene encodes CDR1 MNHNY and CDR2 SVGAGI (reference sequence). For the CDR3, the DNA is TGTGCCAGCGAAGGCGGGAGCACAGATACGCAGTATTTT. Amino acid sequence: CASEGGSTDTQYF.

The chain is built from TRBV7-9 and TRBJ2-7, with TRBD1 matching over 10 bases. The CDR3 loop spans 15 amino acids. V shed 3 bases, J shed 4 bases, and the junction held 6 bases outside the gene matches. CDR1 is SEHNR, CDR2 FQNEAQ, per germline (reference sequence). CDR3 nucleotides: TGTGCCAGCAGCTTGGGACAGGGGACCCATTACGAGCAGTACTTC. Amino acid sequence: CASSLGQGTHYEQYF.

The chain joins TRBV29-1 to TRBJ2-3; D is unresolved. With 0 bases removed from V and 8 bases from J, the gap between germline ends came to 12 bases. The CDR3 loop spans 13 amino acids. Germline assignment: CDR1 SQVTM and CDR2 ANQGSEA. CDR3 region: CSVEDSAPGTQYF. CDR3 bases: TGCAGCGTTGAAGATAGTGCGCCTGGTACGCAGTATTTT.

This sequence joins TRBV19 and TRBJ2-2, with 8 bases matching TRBD1. Germline CDR1 is LNHDA and CDR2 is SQIVND (reference sequence). The V and J ends lost 7 bases and 4 bases, in that order; junction bases with no gene match: 8. The CDR3 loop spans 15 amino acids. CDR3 residues: CASNLDRGGTGELFF. For the CDR3, the DNA is TGTGCCAGTAACCTAGACAGGGGTGGCACCGGGGAGCTGTTTTTT.

The V and J genes are TRBV6-5 and TRBJ2-1; D possibly matches TRBD1 or TRBD2 (5 bases each). Germline V lookup: CDR1 MNHEY, CDR2 SVGAGI. CDR3 length: 15 residues. V was pared by 6 bases and J by 6 bases, with 18 bases between. CDR3 residues: CASRGTRVGSNEQFF. The CDR3 DNA sequence: TGTGCCAGCAGGGGAACCAGGGTAGGGAGCAATGAGCAGTTCTTC.

The chain combines TRBV6-5 with TRBJ2-1, with D unresolved. V lost 2 bases and J 0 bases, leaving 8 bases between the germline ends. Per germline, CDR1 MNHEY and CDR2 SVGAGI. CDR3 length: 15 amino acids. CDR3 sequence: CASSYDASSYNEQFF. For the CDR3, the DNA is TGTGCCAGCAGTTACGATGCGAGCTCCTACAATGAGCAGTTCTTC.

V gene TRBV10-3 combines with J gene TRBJ1-2; 10 bases map to TRBD1. Looked up from germline, CDR1 is ENHRY and CDR2 is SYGVKD. V lost 0 bases to trimming and J lost 4 bases; unmatched junction nucleotides: 8. The CDR3 is 17 residues long. The DNA of the CDR3 is TGTGCCATCAGTGAGTCCCGACAGGGGGCATGGGGCTATGGCTACACCTTC. Translating it yields CAISESRQGAWGYGYTF.

The chain couples TRBV5-5 to TRBJ2-7; TRBD1 matches 8 bases. Trimming cost V 4 bases and J 1 base; bases outside gene matches: 1. Germline loops: CDR1 SGHKS, CDR2 YYEKEE (reference sequence). The CDR3 contains 13 residues. The CDR3 region is CASSRQGSYEQYF. DNA for the CDR3: TGTGCCAGCAGCAGACAGGGGTCCTACGAGCAGTACTTC.

The rearrangement joins TRBV28 to TRBJ1-2; D is undetermined. The CDR3 contains 13 residues. Germline V gives CDR1 MDHEN, CDR2 SYDVKM. V was clipped by 5 bases and J by 2 bases, with 9 bases between them. The CDR3 sequence: CASSATPNYGYTF. The CDR3, as DNA: TGTGCCAGCAGTGCAACGCCGAACTATGGCTACACCTTC.

The chain carries TRBV7-2 and TRBJ2-3; 7 bases match TRBD1. Germline CDR1 and CDR2: SGHTA and FQGNSA. The CDR3 extends over 15 amino acids. V shed 5 bases and J 11 bases; nucleotides not matched to a gene: 16. CDR3 nucleotides: TGTGCCAGCAGCCAGAACGACAGGGTAGGGACCCTGCAGTATTTT. Protein sequence: CASSQNDRVGTLQYF.

This rearrangement joins TRBV7-8 to TRBJ2-3; D is perhaps TRBD2 (6 bases). This CDR3 has 13 residues. The V end lost 5 bases, the J end lost 9 bases, and 15 bases lay between the germline ends. CDR1 and CDR2 from the germline V gene are SGHVS and FQNEAQ. The CDR3 sequence: CASSRRATPTQYF. The CDR3 nucleotides read TGTGCCAGCAGCCGGAGGGCGACACCGACGCAGTATTTT.

The chain couples TRBV18 to TRBJ1-2, with 7 bases fitting TRBD1. This CDR3 contains 14 residues. Germline CDR1 and CDR2: KGHSH and LQKENI. J was trimmed by 5 bases and V by 4 bases; bases with no gene match: 7. CDR3 in DNA: TGTGCCAGCTCACAAATGACAGGGCGATATGGCTACACCTTC. Protein product: CASSQMTGRYGYTF.

The table lists this clone with a few counts. The CDR3 nucleotides are TGTGCCAGCAGCCCCTGGCTTGTACATGCCGTTATCGACGAGCAGTACTTC. Protein sequence: CASSPWLVHAVIDEQYF. The gene calls are TRBV21-1 and TRBJ2-7; whether TRBD1, the table's D call, matches the DNA was not checked. TRBV21-1 is classified as a pseudogene. The CDR3 runs 17 residues.

V and J are TRBV19 and TRBJ2-1; D perhaps matches TRBD2 (6 bases). The CDR3 spans 15 residues. Germline loops: CDR1 LNHDA, CDR2 SQIVND (reference sequence). V was clipped by 1 base and J by 6 bases, with 13 bases between them. Written as DNA, the CDR3 is TGTGCCAGTAGTATAGCCGGAGGGCCTCTCAATGAGCAGTTCTTC. Protein product: CASSIAGGPLNEQFF.

V and J are TRBV13 and TRBJ2-1; D is uncertain. This CDR3 comprises 12 residues. V gave up 7 bases and J gave up 9 bases, with 13 bases separating them. Germline V CDR1 and CDR2: PRHDT, FYEKMQ (reference sequence). CDR3 protein: CASTPLGSEQFF. The CDR3 DNA reads TGTGCCAGCACCCCATTGGGAAGTGAGCAGTTCTTC.

The chain is built from TRBV15 and TRBJ1-3; D not resolved. Between the trimmed V and J ends, which lost 3 bases and 2 bases, there was a span of 8 bases. Germline V CDR1 and CDR2: LNHNV, YYDKDF (reference sequence). The CDR3 spans 14 residues. As DNA, the CDR3 is TGTGCCACCAGCAGGTCGGGAACTGGAAACACCATATATTTT. It is translated as CATSRSGTGNTIYF.

A single count supports this clone. This chain's CDR3 is CASSHTQGGEQYF. In nucleotides, the CDR3 is TGTGCCAGCAGCCATACTCAGGGGGGCGAGCAGTACTTC. The chain combines TRBV4-2 with TRBJ2-7; TRBD1 is a possible D gene (7 bases). The germline V gene has CDR1 LGHNA and CDR2 YNFKEQ. Trimming left V 3 bases short and J 6 bases short, with 12 bases between. This CDR3 spans 13 amino acids.

V is TRBV4-3 and J is TRBJ2-1, with TRBD2 identical over 10 bases. V was clipped by 0 bases and J by 7 bases; unmatched bases: 9. This CDR3 contains 17 residues. Germline V gene data show CDR1 as LGHNA and CDR2 as YSLEER. In nucleotides, the CDR3 is TGCGCCAGCAGCCAAGATTCAGCCAGCGGGAGGGTAAATGAGCAGTTCTTC. Its translation is CASSQDSASGRVNEQFF.

The V gene is TRBV5-1, the J gene TRBJ2-7; D gene ambiguous. The germline V gene has CDR1 SGHRS and CDR2 YFSETQ. Deletions cut 0 bases from V and 6 bases from J, with 13 bases between. The CDR3 loop spans 14 amino acids. The CDR3 DNA reads as TGCGCCAGCAGCTTGGCCGGGCCGGGTCTCGAGCAGTACTTC. Its translation: CASSLAGPGLEQYF.

This clone was observed a few times. The chain links TRBV5-4 to TRBJ2-1, with 11 bases identical to TRBD2. Germline V CDR1 and CDR2: SGHNT, YYREEE (reference sequence). This CDR3 region has 15 residues. With 3 bases clipped from V and 5 bases from J, the junction kept 4 bases outside the gene matches. CDR3 loop: CASSWGLAEDNEQFF. The CDR3 DNA reads TGTGCCAGCAGCTGGGGACTAGCGGAGGACAATGAGCAGTTCTTC.

The V gene is TRBV7-8, the J gene TRBJ1-2; D gene ambiguous. From germline, CDR1 is SGHVS and CDR2 FQNEAQ. The CDR3 totals 14 residues. The V and J ends lost 6 bases and 4 bases respectively, with 15 bases between them. DNA for the CDR3: TGTGCCAGCAGGAGGACTGCGGGCGGCTATGGCTACACCTTC. This sequence encodes CASRRTAGGYGYTF.